This T cell receptor beta chain was profiled in a study of T cells in Graves' hyperthyroidism and ophthalmopathy. The CDR3 covers 16 residues. The trim removed 2 bases at V and 6 bases at J, leaving 11 bases unmatched. CDR1 MNHNS and CDR2 SASEGT come from the germline V gene. General study points: Among thyroid clonotypes expanded above 0.001, most also appeared in blood. Ophthalmopathy and stable hyperthyroidism were told apart by a 13 V-J model.

Remarks on this clonotype: Antigen unknown.

Diagnoses were established using clinical symptoms, serum thyroxine and TRAb, thyroid ultrasound and orbital computed tomography. TCR beta CDR3 region amplification was performed from RNA transcripts. In the first-round RT-PCR of the TCR CDR3, the HTBI primer set was used. TCRdb reprocessed the multiplex PCR reads with MiXCR, giving one entry per CDR3 protein. The sample lists around 700,000 distinct CDR3 sequences, around 20% occurring once. The TCR sequence derives from a woman between 45 and 65 years old with Graves' hyperthyroidism that later progressed to Graves' ophthalmopathy. V gene TRBV6-1 combines with J gene TRBJ1-2; 8 bases match TRBD1. The specimen was blood. CDR3 in amino acids: CASSEPGQGVINGYTF. The CDR3 DNA reads as TGTGCCAGCAGTGAACCCGGACAGGGAGTAATTAATGGCTACACCTTC.